Listed below are T cell receptor beta chains from one sample, sequenced in a study of blood T cell repertoires in COVID-19. TCRdb keeps only in-frame clones here, not all; method: immunoSEQ multiplex PCR. The repertoire consists of approximately 470,000 clones, with around 90% occurring once and the leading ten covering roughly 0.7%. Sample: PBMCs or T cells enriched from blood (not recorded which). These receptors all stem from a woman younger than 35 who had recovered from COVID-19. Each CDR3 is given with its conserved first and last residue. The D gene is left open where the match is weak. Expanded clones are given a class, and other clones once, few, many or no size at all.

V gene	clone size	J gene	D gene	CDR3 DNA	CDR3 protein
TRBV6-2/TRBV6-3	.	TRBJ2-1	.	TGTGCCAGCAGTTTCGACCCTACGTTATCTGGGAGCTCCTACAATGAGCAGTTCTTC	CASSFDPTLSGSSYNEQFF
TRBV18	.	TRBJ2-2	.	TGTGCCAGCTCACCCCCCGTGCTAAACACCGGGGAGCTGTTTTTT	CASSPPVLNTGELFF
TRBV6-1	.	TRBJ1-1	TRBD1	TGTGCCAGCAGTGAGGGACAGGGGGCTGGAATGAACACTGAAGCTTTCTTT	CASSEGQGAGMNTEAFF
TRBV19	.	TRBJ2-3	TRBD1	TGTGCCAGTAGTTTTAGACAGGGGGCTACAGATACGCAGTATTTT	CASSFRQGATDTQYF
TRBV9	.	TRBJ1-4	TRBD1	TGTGCCAGCCGGCCGACAGGGATGGGGGAGGAAAAACTGTTTTTT	CASRPTGMGEEKLFF
TRBV27	.	TRBJ2-3	.	TGTGCCAGCAGTTTGGACTTCGTGAGCACAGATACGCAGTATTTT	CASSLDFVSTDTQYF
TRBV27	once	TRBJ1-1	.	TGTGCCAGCAGATCGGAAATCGACAGGATGAACACTGAAGCTTTCTTT	CASRSEIDRMNTEAFF
TRBV5-4	once	TRBJ2-1	TRBD2	TGTGCCAGCAGCTCGACTCGACTAGCGGGGGAAAATGAGCAGTTCTTC	CASSSTRLAGENEQFF
TRBV6-5	.	TRBJ1-5	.	TGTGCCAGCAGTTCCAATAGCTTTGGCAATCAGCCCCAGCATTTT	CASSSNSFGNQPQHF
TRBV2	.	TRBJ1-4	TRBD1	TGTGCCACGAACCTCGGGACAGGGGGAGAAAAACTGTTTTTT	CATNLGTGGEKLFF
TRBV29-1	.	TRBJ2-7	.	TGCAGCGTTAGGGAGGAGAGCTCCTACGAGCAGTACTTC	CSVREESSYEQYF